The present entry profiles one T cell receptor beta chain with its context. This sample was included in a study of blood T cell repertoires in COVID-19. Study at large: The samples span acute and convalescent COVID-19 from the United States, Italy and Spain. The analysed material was cDNA or gDNA that came from T cells, B-cell-depleted T cells, or PBMCs.

The CDR3 runs to 11 residues. V gave up 11 bases and J gave up 6 bases, with 12 bases separating them. Germline assignment: CDR1 LGHDT and CDR2 YNNKEL (reference sequence). In the authors' methods: The assay estimated nucleated cells by amplifying reference gene primers. Repertoires were generated with immunoSEQ multiplex PCR, while TCRdb's copy carries only in-frame clones and drops some. Clone size and V and J calls were adopted from that table, with D and trimming inferred from the DNA. The sample includes roughly 360,000 clones, roughly four fifths of them seen just once. The sample taken for sequencing was peripheral blood. The chain combines TRBV3-1 (or the pseudogene TRBV3-2) with TRBJ2-3, with D tentatively TRBD1 (6 bases). This TCR was recovered from a human donor with acute or convalescent COVID-19. The donor label of this sample is uncertain. DNA of the CDR3: TGTGCCGCAACCCAGGGGGATACGCAGTATTTT. Translation: CAATQGDTQYF.